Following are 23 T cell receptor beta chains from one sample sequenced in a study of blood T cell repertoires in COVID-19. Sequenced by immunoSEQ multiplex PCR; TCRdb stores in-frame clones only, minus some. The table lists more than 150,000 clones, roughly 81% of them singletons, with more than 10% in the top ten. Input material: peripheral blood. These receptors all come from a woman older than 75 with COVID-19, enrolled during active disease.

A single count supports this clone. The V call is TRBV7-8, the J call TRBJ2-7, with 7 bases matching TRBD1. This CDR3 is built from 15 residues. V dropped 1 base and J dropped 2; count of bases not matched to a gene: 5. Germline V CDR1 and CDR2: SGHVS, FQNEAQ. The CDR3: CASSLGWTGAYEQYF. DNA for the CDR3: TGTGCCAGCAGCTTAGGTTGGACAGGAGCCTACGAGCAGTACTTC.

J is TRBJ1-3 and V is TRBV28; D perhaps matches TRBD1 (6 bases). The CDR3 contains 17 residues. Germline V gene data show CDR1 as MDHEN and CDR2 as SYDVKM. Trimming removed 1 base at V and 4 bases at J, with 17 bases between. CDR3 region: CASSLSGTPLSGNTIYF. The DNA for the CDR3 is TGTGCCAGCAGTTTATCGGGGACACCTCTTAGCGGAAACACCATATATTTT.

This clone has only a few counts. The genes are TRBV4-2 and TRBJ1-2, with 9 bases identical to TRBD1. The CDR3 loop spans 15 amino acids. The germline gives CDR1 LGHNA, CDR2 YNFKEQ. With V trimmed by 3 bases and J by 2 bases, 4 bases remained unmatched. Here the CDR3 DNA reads TGTGCCAGCAGCCACCGGACAGGGGCGAACTATGGCTACACCTTC. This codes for CASSHRTGANYGYTF.

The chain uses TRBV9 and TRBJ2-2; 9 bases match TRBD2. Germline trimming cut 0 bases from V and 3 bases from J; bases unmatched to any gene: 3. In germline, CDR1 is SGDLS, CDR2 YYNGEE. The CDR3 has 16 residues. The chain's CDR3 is CASSVASGAHTGELFF. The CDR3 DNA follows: TGTGCCAGCAGCGTAGCTAGCGGGGCCCACACCGGGGAGCTGTTTTTT. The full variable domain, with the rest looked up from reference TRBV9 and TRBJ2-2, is DSGVTQTPKHLITATGQRVTLRCSPRSGDLSVYWYQQSLDQGLQFLIQYYNGEERAKGNILERFSAQQFPDLHSELNLSSLELGDSALYFCASSVASGAHTGELFFGEGSRLTVL.

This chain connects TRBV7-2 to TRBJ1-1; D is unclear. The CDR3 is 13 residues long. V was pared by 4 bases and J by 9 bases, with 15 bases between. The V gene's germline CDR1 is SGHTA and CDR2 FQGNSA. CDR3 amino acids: CASSSSPAAKAFF. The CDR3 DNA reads TGTGCCAGCAGCTCTAGTCCCGCGGCAAAAGCTTTCTTT.

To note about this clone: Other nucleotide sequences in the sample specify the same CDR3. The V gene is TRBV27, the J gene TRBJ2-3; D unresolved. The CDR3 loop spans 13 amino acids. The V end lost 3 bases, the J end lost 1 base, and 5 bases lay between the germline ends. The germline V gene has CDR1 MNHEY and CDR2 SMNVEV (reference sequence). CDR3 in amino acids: CASSLGGTDTQYF. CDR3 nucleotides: TGTGCCAGCAGTTTGGGCGGCACAGATACGCAGTATTTT.

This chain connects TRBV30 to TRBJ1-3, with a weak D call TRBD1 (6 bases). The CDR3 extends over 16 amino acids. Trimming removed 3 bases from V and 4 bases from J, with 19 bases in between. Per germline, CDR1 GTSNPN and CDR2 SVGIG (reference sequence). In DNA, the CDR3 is TGTGCCTGGAGCCCCCCGGGACAACAAAGCGGAAACACCATATATTTT. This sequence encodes CAWSPPGQQSGNTIYF.

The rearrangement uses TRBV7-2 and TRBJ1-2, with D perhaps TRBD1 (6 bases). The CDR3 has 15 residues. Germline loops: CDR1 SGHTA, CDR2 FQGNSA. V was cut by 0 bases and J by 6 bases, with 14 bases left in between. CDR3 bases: TGTGCCAGCAGCTTAGCGGCAGGGGCAGGGGATGGCTACACCTTC. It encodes CASSLAAGAGDGYTF.

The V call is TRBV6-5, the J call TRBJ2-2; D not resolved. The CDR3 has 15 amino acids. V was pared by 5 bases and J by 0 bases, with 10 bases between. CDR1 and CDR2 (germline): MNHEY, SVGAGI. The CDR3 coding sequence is TGTGCCAGCAGTAAACAGACCGCGAACACCGGGGAGCTGTTTTTT. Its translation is CASSKQTANTGELFF.

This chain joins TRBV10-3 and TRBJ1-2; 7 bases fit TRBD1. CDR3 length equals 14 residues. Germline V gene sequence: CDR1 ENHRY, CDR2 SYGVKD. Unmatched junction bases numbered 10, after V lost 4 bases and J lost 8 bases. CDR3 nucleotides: TGTGCCATCAGTGGTAGGGGGCAGGGTGACGGCTACACCTTC. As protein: CAISGRGQGDGYTF.

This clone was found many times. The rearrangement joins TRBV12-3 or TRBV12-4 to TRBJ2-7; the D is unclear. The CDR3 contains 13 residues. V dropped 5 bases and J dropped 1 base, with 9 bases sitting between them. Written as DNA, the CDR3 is TGTGCCAGCAGTAATGCTGAGTCCTACGAGCAGTACTTC. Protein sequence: CASSNAESYEQYF.

The CDR3 DNA follows: TGTGCCAGCAGTCCTCCGGCCGGGTCGGGACAGCCCCAGCATTTT. Translating gives CASSPPAGSGQPQHF. The chain has TRBV6-5 and TRBJ1-5; D is ambiguous. Between the trimmed V and J ends, which lost 5 bases and 7 bases, there was a span of 18 bases. The CDR3 has 15 residues. The germline V gene has CDR1 MNHEY and CDR2 SVGAGI.

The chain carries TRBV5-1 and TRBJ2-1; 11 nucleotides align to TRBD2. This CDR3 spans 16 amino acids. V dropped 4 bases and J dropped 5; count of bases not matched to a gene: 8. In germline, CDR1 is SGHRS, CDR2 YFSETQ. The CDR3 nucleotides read TGCGCCAGCAGCCCGCTAGGGACTAGCGGAGACAATGAGCAGTTCTTC. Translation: CASSPLGTSGDNEQFF.

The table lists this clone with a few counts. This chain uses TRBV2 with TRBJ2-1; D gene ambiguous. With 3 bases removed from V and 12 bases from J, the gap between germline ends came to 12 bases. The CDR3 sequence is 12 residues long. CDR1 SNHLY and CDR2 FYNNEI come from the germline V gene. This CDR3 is CASSENPAGQFF. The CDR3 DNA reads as TGTGCCAGCAGTGAGAACCCCGCCGGGCAGTTCTTC. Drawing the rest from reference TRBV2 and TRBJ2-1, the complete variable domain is EPEVTQTPSHQVTQMGQEVILRCVPISNHLYFYWYRQILGQKVEFLVSFYNNEISEKSEIFDDQFSVERPDGSNFTLKIRSTKLEDSAMYFCASSENPAGQFFGPGTRLTVL.

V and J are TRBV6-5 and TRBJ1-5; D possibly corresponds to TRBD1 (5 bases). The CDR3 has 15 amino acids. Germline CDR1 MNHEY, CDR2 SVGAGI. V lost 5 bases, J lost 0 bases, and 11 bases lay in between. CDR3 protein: CASSRGGYSNQPQHF. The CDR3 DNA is TGTGCCAGCAGTAGGGGTGGATATAGCAATCAGCCCCAGCATTTT.

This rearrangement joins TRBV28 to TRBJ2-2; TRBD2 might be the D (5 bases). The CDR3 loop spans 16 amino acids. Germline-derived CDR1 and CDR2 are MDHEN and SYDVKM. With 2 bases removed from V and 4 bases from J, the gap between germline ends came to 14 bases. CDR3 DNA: TGTGCCAGCAGTTTACCCGAGGGCATCCTCACCGGGGAGCTGTTTTTT. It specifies CASSLPEGILTGELFF.

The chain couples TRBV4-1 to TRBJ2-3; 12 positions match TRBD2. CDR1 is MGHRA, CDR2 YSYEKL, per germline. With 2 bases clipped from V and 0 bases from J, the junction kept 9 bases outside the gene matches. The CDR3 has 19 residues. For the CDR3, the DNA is TGCGCCAGCAGCCAATTCTCACTGGGGACTAGCGGGAGCACAGATACGCAGTATTTT. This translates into CASSQFSLGTSGSTDTQYF.

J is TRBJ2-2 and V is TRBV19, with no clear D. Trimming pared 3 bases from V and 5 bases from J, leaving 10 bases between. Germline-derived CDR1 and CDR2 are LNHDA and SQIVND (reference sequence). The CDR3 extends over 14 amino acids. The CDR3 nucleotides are TGTGCCAGTAGTATTGGTACAGCTACCGGGGAGCTGTTTTTT. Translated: CASSIGTATGELFF.

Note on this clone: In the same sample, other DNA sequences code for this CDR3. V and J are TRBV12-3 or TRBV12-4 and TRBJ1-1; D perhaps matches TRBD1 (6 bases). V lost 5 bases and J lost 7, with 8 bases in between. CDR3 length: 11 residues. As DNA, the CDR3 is TGTGCCAGCAGTAGGACAGTTGAAGCTTTCTTT. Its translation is CASSRTVEAFF.

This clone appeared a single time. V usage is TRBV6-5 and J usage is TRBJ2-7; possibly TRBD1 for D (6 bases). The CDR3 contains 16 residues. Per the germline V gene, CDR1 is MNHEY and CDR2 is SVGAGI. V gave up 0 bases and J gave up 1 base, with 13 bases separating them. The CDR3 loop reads CASSYSVGHVSYEQYF. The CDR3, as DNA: TGTGCCAGCAGTTACTCGGTGGGACATGTGTCCTACGAGCAGTACTTC.

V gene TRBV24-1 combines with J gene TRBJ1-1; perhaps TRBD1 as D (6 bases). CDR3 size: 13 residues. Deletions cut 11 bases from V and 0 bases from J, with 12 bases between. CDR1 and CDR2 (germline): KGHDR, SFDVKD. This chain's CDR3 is CAIQDSMNTEAFF. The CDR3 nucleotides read TGTGCCATACAGGACAGCATGAACACTGAAGCTTTCTTT.

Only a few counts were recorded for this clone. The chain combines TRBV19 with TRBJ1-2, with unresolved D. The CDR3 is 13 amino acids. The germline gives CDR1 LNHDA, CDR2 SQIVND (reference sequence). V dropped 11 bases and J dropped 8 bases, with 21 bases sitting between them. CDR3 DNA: TGTGCCGTCTCCTCCCCCCGGGGTGGAGGCTACACCTTC. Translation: CAVSSPRGGGYTF.

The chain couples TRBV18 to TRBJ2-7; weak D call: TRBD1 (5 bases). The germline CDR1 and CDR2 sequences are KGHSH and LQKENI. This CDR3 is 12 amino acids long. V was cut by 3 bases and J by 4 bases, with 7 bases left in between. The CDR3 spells CASSPTDYEQYF. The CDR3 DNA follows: TGTGCCAGCTCACCGACAGATTACGAGCAGTACTTC.